This T cell receptor beta chain was obtained from a study of regulatory T cells in long-lasting Graves disease. The V gene's germline CDR1 is SNHLY and CDR2 FYNNEI. This CDR3 is built from 14 residues. V lost 6 bases to trimming and J lost 0 bases, with 9 bases between them. Time point: newly diagnosed GD, antithyroid drugs for less than 3 months. Extracted PBMC RNA gave rise to the TCR library. Researchers made TCR beta libraries by using iRepertoire HTBI primers and running Arm-PCR on CDR3 regions. TCRdb re-analysed the multiplex PCR reads in MiXCR, keeping a single row per CDR3 protein. The sample shows some 350,000 distinct CDR3 sequences, about a sixth of them seen only once. This sample also belongs to another study, concerning T cells in Graves' hyperthyroidism and ophthalmopathy. As reported in that work: First-round RT-PCR targeting the TCR CDR3 was performed with the HTBI primer set.

This clonotype was sampled from a woman under 30 with Graves disease. Sample: peripheral blood mononuclear cells (PBMCs), taken at new diagnosis, from a patient treated with antithyroid drugs. This chain uses TRBV2 with TRBJ1-5; D is unresolved. The CDR3 protein is CASRADRSNQPQHF. The CDR3 nucleotides are TGTGCCAGCAGGGCAGACCGTAGCAATCAGCCCCAGCATTTT.